Below, one TCR beta chain is given with its context. This clone was observed a handful of times. The antigen it recognizes is unknown. One base away there is no much larger clone; base qualities are not given. At diagnosis, tumor, uninvolved tumor-adjacent lung and peripheral blood were collected and then preserved as a mix of FFPE and fresh-frozen material. For TCR repertoire profiling, the blood samples were analyzed as peripheral blood mononuclear cells. TCR beta CDR3 regions were sequenced from DNA using the immunoSEQ Assay. The source study handled its data this way. T cell density was computed as TCR beta template counts normalized to usable DNA estimated by amplifying housekeeping genes. Using the preseqR package, richness was estimated by extrapolating to 120,000 templates for tissue samples and 400,000 templates for PBMC samples. Clonality was defined by subtracting Pielou's evenness from one. Tissue-enriched TCRs were identified by differential abundance testing using productive amino-acid clonotypes, minimum total count 5 and alpha 0.1. The Jaccard Index and the Morisita Overlap Index were used to quantify repertoire overlap between compartments. GLIPH grouped TCR beta CDR3s together with public tetramer-defined viral CDR3s, and a viral motif had to include at least three viral sequences and also show V-gene enrichment. Entries here come from immuneACCESS through TCRdb and include only in-frame sequences with V and J called. Some clones fail to appear in such tables; in the studies checked, an unresolved V gene covers under half of the shortfall, and the cause of the remainder is unknown. V and J calls and clone size are copied from that table; D and trimming were computed from the DNA. The sample table holds tens of thousands of clones, of which around 80% were seen once. Around 15% of the sample belongs to the ten largest clones.

The data are from a study of T cells in localized non-small cell lung cancer (dated by TCRdb to about 2020). With regard to the full study: T cell repertoires of 200 to 300 early-stage NSCLC patients were analyzed, with tumors being compared against uninvolved tumor-adjacent lungs. The mean age of the NSCLC patients was 50 to 85 years, with approximately 130 men and 95 to 110 women. The cohort consisted of under 300 treatment-naive NSCLC patients whose localized lung tumors had been resected. General conclusions and limits of the study: Because multi-region tumor sequencing was not performed, intratumor heterogeneity could not be ruled out. Of the top 100 tumor clones, a median of approximately 60 were detected in paired uninvolved adjacent lung; about 28 were also among that lung's top 100. Higher T cell density in blood was associated with longer overall survival, whereas higher clonality in adjacent lung was associated with shorter survival. Uninvolved tumor-adjacent lung showed the highest T cell clonality, higher than tumor, which suggests more focused antigenic responses in the uninvolved tumor-adjacent lung. Because the study design was exploratory, TCR variables were selected using unadjusted p-values without false-discovery rate correction.

Trimming at the junction amounts to 0 bases on V and 6 bases on J, and the germline ends lie 9 bases apart. The cysteine opens and the phenylalanine closes a CDR3 of 15 amino acids. The only DNA kept is the CDR3, 45 bases in frame from the first base. The CDR1 and CDR2 encoded by the germline V gene (reference sequence) are MNHNY and SVGAGI. The chain joins TRBV6-6 to TRBJ1-6; the D gene assignment is ambiguous. The sequence was obtained from a male donor aged 60 or older with stage III squamous cell lung carcinoma. The starting material was peripheral blood, obtained before any cancer treatment. Here the CDR3 is given as CASSYSAVGNSPLHF. The DNA sequence follows: TGTGCCAGCAGTTACTCGGCGGTGGGTAATTCACCCCTCCACTTT.